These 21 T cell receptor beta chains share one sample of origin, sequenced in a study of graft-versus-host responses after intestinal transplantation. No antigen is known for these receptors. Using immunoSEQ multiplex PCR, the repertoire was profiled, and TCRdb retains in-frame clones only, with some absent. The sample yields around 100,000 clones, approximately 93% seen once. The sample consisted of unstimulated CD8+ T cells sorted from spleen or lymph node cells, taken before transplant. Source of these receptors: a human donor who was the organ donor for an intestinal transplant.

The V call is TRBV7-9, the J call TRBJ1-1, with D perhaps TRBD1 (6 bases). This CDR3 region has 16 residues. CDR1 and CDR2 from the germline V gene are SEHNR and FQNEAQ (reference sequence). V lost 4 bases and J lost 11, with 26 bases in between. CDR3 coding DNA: TGTGCCAGCAGCTCGCGCCAGGGGCGGGGTTGGCCTGGCGCTTTCTTT. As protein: CASSSRQGRGWPGAFF.

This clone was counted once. The CDR3: CASIRGYNEQFF. The CDR3 DNA reads TGTGCCAGCATACGGGGTTACAATGAGCAGTTCTTC. The chain carries TRBV7-9 and TRBJ2-1, with D possibly matching TRBD2 (5 bases). Trimming removed 7 bases at V and 4 bases at J, with 8 bases between. CDR1 is SEHNR, CDR2 FQNEAQ, per germline (reference sequence). The CDR3 covers 12 residues.

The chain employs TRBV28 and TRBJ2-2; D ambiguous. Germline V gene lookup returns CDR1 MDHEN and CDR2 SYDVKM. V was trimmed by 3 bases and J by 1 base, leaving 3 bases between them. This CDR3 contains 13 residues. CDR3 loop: CASSLVNTGELFF. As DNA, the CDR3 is TGTGCCAGCAGTTTGGTGAACACCGGGGAGCTGTTTTTT.

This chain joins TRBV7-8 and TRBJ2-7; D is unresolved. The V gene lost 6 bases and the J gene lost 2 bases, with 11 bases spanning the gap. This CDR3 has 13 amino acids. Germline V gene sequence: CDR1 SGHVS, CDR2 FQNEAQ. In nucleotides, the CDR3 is TGTGCCAGCAGAGTCGAGATGGCCTACGAGCAGTACTTC. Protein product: CASRVEMAYEQYF.

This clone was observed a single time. The CDR3 nucleotides read TGTGCCAGCAGTTTACACGAAGCAGGGCGGGAGACCCAGTACTTC. Protein product: CASSLHEAGRETQYF. This rearrangement joins TRBV28 to TRBJ2-5, with a weak D call TRBD1 (5 bases). The CDR3 runs to 15 residues. Trimming cost V 2 bases and J 5 bases, with 15 bases left between them. The germline CDR1 and CDR2 sequences are MDHEN and SYDVKM. The full variable domain, completed using reference TRBV28 and TRBJ2-5, is DVKVTQSSRYLVKRTGEKVFLECVQDMDHENMFWYRQDPGLGLRLIYFSYDVKMKEKGDIPEGYSVSREKKERFSLILESASTNQTSMYLCASSLHEAGRETQYFGPGTRLLVL.

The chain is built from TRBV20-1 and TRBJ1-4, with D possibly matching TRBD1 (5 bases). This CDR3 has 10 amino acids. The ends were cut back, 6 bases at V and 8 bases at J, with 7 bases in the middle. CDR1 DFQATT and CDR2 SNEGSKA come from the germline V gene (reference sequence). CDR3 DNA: TGCAGTGCCAAGGGGGAAAAACTGTTTTTT. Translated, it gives CSAKGEKLFF.

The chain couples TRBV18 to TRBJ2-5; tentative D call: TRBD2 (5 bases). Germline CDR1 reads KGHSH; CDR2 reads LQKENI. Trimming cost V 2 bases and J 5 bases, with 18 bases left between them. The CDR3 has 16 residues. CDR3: CASSPVPTTRTETQYF. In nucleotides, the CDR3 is TGTGCCAGCTCACCAGTTCCGACTACCCGAACTGAGACCCAGTACTTC.

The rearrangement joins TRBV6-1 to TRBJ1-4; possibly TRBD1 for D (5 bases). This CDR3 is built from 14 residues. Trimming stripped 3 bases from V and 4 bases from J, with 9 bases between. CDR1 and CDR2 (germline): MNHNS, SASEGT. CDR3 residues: CASSEGDGNEKLFF. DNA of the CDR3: TGTGCCAGCAGTGAGGGGGACGGTAATGAAAAACTGTTTTTT.

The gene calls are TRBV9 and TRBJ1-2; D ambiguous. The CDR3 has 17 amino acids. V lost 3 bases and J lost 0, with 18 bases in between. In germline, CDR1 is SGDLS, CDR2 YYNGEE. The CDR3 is CASSAGWFGRTNYGYTF. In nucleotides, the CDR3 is TGTGCCAGCAGCGCCGGTTGGTTTGGGCGAACTAACTATGGCTACACCTTC.

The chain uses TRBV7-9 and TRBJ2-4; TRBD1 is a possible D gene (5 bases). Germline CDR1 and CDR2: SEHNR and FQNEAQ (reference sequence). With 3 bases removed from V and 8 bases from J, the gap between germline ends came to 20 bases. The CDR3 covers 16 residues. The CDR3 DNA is TGTGCCAGCAGCTTTCCTACCCCAGGGAATGCAGACATTCAGTACTTC. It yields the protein CASSFPTPGNADIQYF.

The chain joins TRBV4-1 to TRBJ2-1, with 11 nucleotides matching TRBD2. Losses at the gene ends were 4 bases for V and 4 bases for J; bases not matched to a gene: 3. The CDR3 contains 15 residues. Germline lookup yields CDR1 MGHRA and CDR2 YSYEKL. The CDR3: CASSPLAGEYNEQFF. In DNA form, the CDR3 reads TGCGCCAGCAGCCCACTAGCGGGAGAGTACAATGAGCAGTTCTTC.

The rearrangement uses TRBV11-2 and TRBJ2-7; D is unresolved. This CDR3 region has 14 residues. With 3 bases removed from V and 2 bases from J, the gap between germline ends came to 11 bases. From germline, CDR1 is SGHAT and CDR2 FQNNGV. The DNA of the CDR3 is TGTGCCAGCAGCTTCCCCGGGTTAGCCTACGAGCAGTACTTC. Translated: CASSFPGLAYEQYF.

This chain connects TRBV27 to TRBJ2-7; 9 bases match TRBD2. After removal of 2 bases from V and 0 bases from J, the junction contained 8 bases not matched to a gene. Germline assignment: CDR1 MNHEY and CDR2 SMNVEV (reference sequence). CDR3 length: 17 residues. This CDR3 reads CASSLLYGTSSSYEQYF. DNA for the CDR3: TGTGCCAGCAGTTTACTCTATGGGACTAGCTCCTCCTACGAGCAGTACTTC.

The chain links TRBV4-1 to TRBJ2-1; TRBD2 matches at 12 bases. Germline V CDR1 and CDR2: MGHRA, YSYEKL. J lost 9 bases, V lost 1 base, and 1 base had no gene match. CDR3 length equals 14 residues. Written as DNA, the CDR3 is TGCGCCAGCAGCCAAGTGACTAGCGGGAGTGAGCAGTTCTTC. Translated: CASSQVTSGSEQFF.

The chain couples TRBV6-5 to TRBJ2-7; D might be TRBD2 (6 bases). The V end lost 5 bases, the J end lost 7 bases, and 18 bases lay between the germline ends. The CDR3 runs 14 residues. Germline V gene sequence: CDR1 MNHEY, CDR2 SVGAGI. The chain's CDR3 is CASSPGGTAREQYF. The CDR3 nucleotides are TGTGCCAGCAGTCCCGGCGGGACGGCCAGGGAGCAGTACTTC.

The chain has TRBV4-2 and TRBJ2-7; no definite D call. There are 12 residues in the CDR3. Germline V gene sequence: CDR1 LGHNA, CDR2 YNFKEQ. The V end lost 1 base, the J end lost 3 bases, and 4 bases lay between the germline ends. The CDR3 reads CASSQGGYEQYF. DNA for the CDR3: TGTGCCAGCAGCCAAGGGGGCTACGAGCAGTACTTC.

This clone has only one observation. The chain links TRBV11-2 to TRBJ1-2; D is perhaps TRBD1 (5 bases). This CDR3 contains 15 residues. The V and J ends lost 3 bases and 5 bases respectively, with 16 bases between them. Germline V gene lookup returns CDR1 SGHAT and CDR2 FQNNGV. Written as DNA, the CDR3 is TGTGCCAGCAGCTTGGGGCAGGGAAGAGGGTATGGCTACACCTTC. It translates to CASSLGQGRGYGYTF. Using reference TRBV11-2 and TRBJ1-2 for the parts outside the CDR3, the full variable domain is EAGVAQSPRYKIIEKRQSVAFWCNPISGHATLYWYQQILGQGPKLLIQFQNNGVVDDSQLPKDRFSAERLKGVDSTLKIQPAKLEDSAVYLCASSLGQGRGYGYTFGSGTRLTVV.

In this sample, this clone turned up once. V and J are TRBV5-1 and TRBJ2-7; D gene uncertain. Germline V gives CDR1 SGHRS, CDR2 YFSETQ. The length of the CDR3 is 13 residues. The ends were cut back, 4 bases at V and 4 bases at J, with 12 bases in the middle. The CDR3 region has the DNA TGCGCCAGCAGCCCCCGCCCGGCTTACGAGCAGTACTTC. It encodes CASSPRPAYEQYF.

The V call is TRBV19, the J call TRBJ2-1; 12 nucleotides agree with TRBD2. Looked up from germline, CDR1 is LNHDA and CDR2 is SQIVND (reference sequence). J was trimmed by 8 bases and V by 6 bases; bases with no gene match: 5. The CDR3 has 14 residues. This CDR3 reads CASSPLAGGHEQFF. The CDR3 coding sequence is TGTGCCAGTAGCCCTCTAGCGGGAGGGCATGAGCAGTTCTTC.

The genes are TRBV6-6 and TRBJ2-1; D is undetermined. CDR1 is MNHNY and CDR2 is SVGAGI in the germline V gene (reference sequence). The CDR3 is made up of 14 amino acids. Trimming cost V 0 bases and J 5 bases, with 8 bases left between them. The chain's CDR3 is CASSYSDSHNEQFF. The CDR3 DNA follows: TGTGCCAGCAGTTACTCAGACTCGCACAATGAGCAGTTCTTC.

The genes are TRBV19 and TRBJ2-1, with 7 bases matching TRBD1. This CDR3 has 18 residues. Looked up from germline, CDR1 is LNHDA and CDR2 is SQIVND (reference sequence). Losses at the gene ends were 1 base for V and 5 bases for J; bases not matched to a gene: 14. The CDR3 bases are TGTGCCAGTAGTATAGGCCCTGTCGGGACAGACTTCAACAATGAGCAGTTCTTC. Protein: CASSIGPVGTDFNNEQFF.